This TCR beta chain originates from a study of blood T cell repertoires in COVID-19. Study at large: From T cells, B-cell-depleted T cells, or PBMCs came the material, which was cDNA or gDNA.

Study processing details: Amplifying reference gene primers gave estimates of nucleated cell counts. Data came from immunoSEQ multiplex PCR; TCRdb stores just in-frame clones and leaves some out. The V and J calls and clone size come from that table; D and trimming were worked out from the DNA. The sample lists some 300,000 clones; roughly nine tenths were seen once. Between the trimmed V and J ends, which lost 5 bases and 5 bases, there was a span of 13 bases. There are 14 residues in the CDR3. The germline V gene encodes CDR1 MDHEN and CDR2 SYDVKM. The V call is TRBV28, the J call TRBJ1-5; TRBD1 is a possible D gene (6 bases). Sequenced input: PBMCs or T cells enriched from blood (not recorded which). This TCR derives from a woman aged 45-59 years who had been exposed to COVID-19. CDR3 loop: CASSHRDLDQPQHF. In DNA form, the CDR3 reads TGTGCCAGCAGTCACAGGGATCTCGATCAGCCCCAGCATTTT.